What follows describes a single T cell receptor (beta chain). Germline V CDR1 and CDR2: MNHEY, SVGAGI. The CDR3 spans 15 residues. V lost 4 bases and J lost 5; bases outside the gene matches: 8. Sequencing used immunoSEQ multiplex PCR; TCRdb keeps in-frame clones, though not all of them. The sample has 2 million to 2.5 million clones; 85% to 95% are singletons. The data were taken from a study of shared clonotypes between healthy human individuals. J is TRBJ2-5 and V is TRBV6-5; TRBD1 matches at 9 bases. The TCR originated in a man between 18 and 35 years old in good health. Some clones in this sample may be carry-over from other donors' samples. The source material was naive CD4+ T cells from PBMCs. Stated subset: CD45RA+ positively selected. The CDR3 DNA reads as TGTGCCAGCAGTTCGGACAGGGGCCCTGTGGAGACCCAGTACTTC. Protein product: CASSSDRGPVETQYF.